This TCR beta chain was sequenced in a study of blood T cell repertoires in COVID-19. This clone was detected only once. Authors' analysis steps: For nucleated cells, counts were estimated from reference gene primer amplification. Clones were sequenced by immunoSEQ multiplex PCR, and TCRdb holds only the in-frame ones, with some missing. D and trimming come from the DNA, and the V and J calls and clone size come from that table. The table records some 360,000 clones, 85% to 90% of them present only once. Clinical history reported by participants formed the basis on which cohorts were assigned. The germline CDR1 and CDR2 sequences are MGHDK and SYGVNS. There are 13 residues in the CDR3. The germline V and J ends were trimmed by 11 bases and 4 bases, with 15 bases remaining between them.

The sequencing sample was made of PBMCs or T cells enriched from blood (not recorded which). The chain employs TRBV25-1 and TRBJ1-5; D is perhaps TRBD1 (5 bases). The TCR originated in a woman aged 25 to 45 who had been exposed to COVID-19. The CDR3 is CALAGRQNQPQHF. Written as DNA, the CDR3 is TGTGCCTTGGCGGGGCGTCAGAATCAGCCCCAGCATTTT.